Below, 17 T cell receptor beta chains from the same sample are listed, as sequenced in a study of blood T cell repertoires in COVID-19. Some clones are missing from TCRdb's copy, which holds only in-frame ones; the method was immunoSEQ multiplex PCR. In the table there are 89,000 or so clones, approximately 85% of which are singletons. Material: peripheral blood. The receptors were gathered from a man aged 45-65 years with active COVID-19.

The gene calls are TRBV7-3 and TRBJ2-1; tentatively, D is TRBD2 (5 bases). This CDR3 comprises 15 residues. CDR1 is SGHTA, CDR2 FQGTGA, per germline. Between the trimmed V and J ends, which lost 4 bases and 0 bases, there was a span of 10 bases. CDR3 nucleotides: TGTGCCAGCAGCTCGCGGGCGAGCTCCTACAATGAGCAGTTCTTC. Its protein product is CASSSRASSYNEQFF.

The rearrangement links TRBV29-1 to TRBJ2-7; 7 bases match TRBD2. V lost 6 bases, J lost 5 bases, and 13 bases stayed unmatched. Germline assignment: CDR1 SQVTM and CDR2 ANQGSEA. This CDR3 has 14 residues. DNA of the CDR3: TGCAGCGTGGGGGGGGACGGTGGGTCTCACGAGCAGTACTTC. Translation gives CSVGGDGGSHEQYF.

The chain employs TRBV5-6 and TRBJ2-5; 9 bases fit TRBD2. CDR3 length: 14 residues. V dropped 4 bases and J dropped 3; count of bases not matched to a gene: 4. Germline assignment: CDR1 SGHDT and CDR2 YYEEEE. The CDR3 bases are TGTGCCAGCAGCCACTTAGCGGGAGAAGAGACCCAGTACTTC. It translates to CASSHLAGEETQYF.

This rearrangement joins TRBV5-1 to TRBJ2-5; weak D call: TRBD2 (6 bases). The germline V gene encodes CDR1 SGHRS and CDR2 YFSETQ. The CDR3 contains 13 residues. Trimming removed 1 base from V and 5 bases from J, with 9 bases in between. As DNA, the CDR3 is TGCGCCAGCAGCTTGTTTGGGGGGGAGACCCAGTACTTC. This gives the protein CASSLFGGETQYF.

The CDR3 region has the DNA TGTGCCAGCAGCCCAACCTACGAGCAGTACTTC. Amino acid sequence: CASSPTYEQYF. V and J are TRBV7-8 and TRBJ2-7; D ambiguous. The CDR3 extends over 11 amino acids. Germline V gene lookup returns CDR1 SGHVS and CDR2 FQNEAQ. The ends were cut back, 5 bases at V and 2 bases at J, with 4 bases in the middle. Full variable domain (rest looked up from reference TRBV7-8 and TRBJ2-7): GAGVSQSPRYKVAKRGQDVALRCDPISGHVSLFWYQQALGQGPEFLTYFQNEAQLDKSGLPSDRFFAERPEGSVSTLKIQRTQQEDSAVYLCASSPTYEQYFGPGTRLTVT.

The chain employs TRBV7-9 and TRBJ2-3; 8 bases fit TRBD1. The CDR3 runs to 15 residues. The J segment lost 2 bases and the V segment lost 4 bases, leaving 5 bases of the junction unmatched. The V gene's germline CDR1 is SEHNR and CDR2 FQNEAQ (reference sequence). The CDR3 DNA sequence: TGTGCCAGCAGCTCGGGACAGGAGCTCACAGATACGCAGTATTTT. Encoded protein: CASSSGQELTDTQYF.

The V call is TRBV3-1 (or the pseudogene TRBV3-2), the J call TRBJ1-1, with TRBD1 matching 12 bases. Germline V lookup: CDR1 LGHDT, CDR2 YNNKEL (reference sequence). V shed 4 bases, J shed 4 bases, and the junction held 10 bases outside the gene matches. This CDR3 is built from 17 residues. CDR3 residues: CASSPVGTGGAGTEAFF. In DNA form, the CDR3 reads TGTGCCAGCAGCCCAGTAGGGACAGGGGGCGCGGGCACTGAAGCTTTCTTT.

The chain has TRBV25-1 and TRBJ1-2, with D possibly TRBD1 on 6 matching bases. The CDR3 extends over 14 amino acids. V was shortened by 5 bases and J by 2 bases, with 12 bases between the two germline ends. Germline CDR1 is MGHDK and CDR2 is SYGVNS. Here the CDR3 DNA reads TGTGCCAGCAGTCGAGGGGGAGCGAACTATGGCTACACCTTC. Protein product: CASSRGGANYGYTF.

In DNA, the CDR3 is TGTGCCAGCAGGGAGATAGGGCGGGGAGGTGGCTACACCTTC. Translated, it gives CASREIGRGGGYTF. This chain connects TRBV25-1 to TRBJ1-2; no definite D call. V was clipped by 6 bases and J by 7 bases, with 18 bases between them. The CDR3 extends over 14 amino acids. Germline V gives CDR1 MGHDK, CDR2 SYGVNS.

J is TRBJ1-1 and V is TRBV6-2 or TRBV6-3; D gene unclear. The CDR3 totals 15 residues. The ends were cut back, 0 bases at V and 1 base at J, with 9 bases in the middle. Germline values: CDR1 MNHEY, CDR2 SVGEGT. CDR3 nucleotide sequence: TGTGCCAGCAGTTACTCGGTAGTCCGGAACACTGAAGCTTTCTTT. It specifies CASSYSVVRNTEAFF.

This clone was seen a handful of times. The chain couples TRBV5-5 to TRBJ1-2; D gene unclear. The CDR3 runs 15 residues. Per the germline V gene, CDR1 is SGHKS and CDR2 is YYEKEE (reference sequence). The germline V and J ends were trimmed by 3 bases and 3 bases, with 15 bases remaining between them. CDR3: CASSSGGRPDYGYTF. The CDR3 DNA sequence: TGTGCCAGCAGCTCGGGAGGACGGCCGGACTATGGCTACACCTTC.

The chain combines TRBV12-3 or TRBV12-4 with TRBJ1-4, with D hard to call. V lost 6 bases, J lost 4 bases, and 6 bases lay in between. The CDR3 runs to 12 residues. The CDR3 coding sequence is TGTGCCAGCAGGGACTATAATGAAAAACTGTTTTTT. This sequence encodes CASRDYNEKLFF.

The gene calls are TRBV28 and TRBJ1-1; D may be TRBD1 (5 bases). Per the germline V gene, CDR1 is MDHEN and CDR2 is SYDVKM. The CDR3 contains 15 residues. Trimming pared 6 bases from V and 5 bases from J, leaving 19 bases between. The DNA of the CDR3 is TGTGCCAGCAGCTCTTCTTGGGGCGAAGGGACTGAAGCTTTCTTT. The encoded protein is CASSSSWGEGTEAFF. The full variable domain, rest sourced from reference TRBV28 and TRBJ1-1, is DVKVTQSSRYLVKRTGEKVFLECVQDMDHENMFWYRQDPGLGLRLIYFSYDVKMKEKGDIPEGYSVSREKKERFSLILESASTNQTSMYLCASSSSWGEGTEAFFGQGTRLTVV.

The chain combines TRBV29-1 with TRBJ1-1, with D maybe TRBD1 (6 bases). V lost 3 bases, J lost 5 bases, and 13 bases lay in between. This CDR3 region has 13 residues. Looked up from germline, CDR1 is SQVTM and CDR2 is ANQGSEA. This CDR3 reads CSVDPGGATEAFF. DNA for the CDR3: TGCAGCGTTGACCCCGGGGGGGCGACTGAAGCTTTCTTT.

This chain connects TRBV7-2 to TRBJ1-1; no definite D call. From germline, CDR1 is SGHTA and CDR2 FQGNSA. V lost 2 bases, J lost 1 base, and 8 bases lay in between. The CDR3 has 14 amino acids. This CDR3 reads CASSLIGRNTEAFF. The DNA of the CDR3 is TGTGCCAGCAGCTTAATTGGGAGGAACACTGAAGCTTTCTTT.

This clone was recorded only once. The chain employs TRBV18 and TRBJ2-7; D may be TRBD2 (5 bases). CDR1 KGHSH and CDR2 LQKENI come from the germline V gene. Trimming removed 4 bases at V and 4 bases at J, with 11 bases between. The CDR3 consists of 13 residues. CDR3 protein: CASSQASSYEQYF. In DNA, the CDR3 is TGTGCCAGCTCACAGGCTAGCAGTTACGAGCAGTACTTC.

The chain employs TRBV6-6 and TRBJ1-5; 7 positions agree with TRBD1. Germline CDR1 reads MNHNY; CDR2 reads SVGAGI (reference sequence). V dropped 8 bases and J dropped 9; count of bases not matched to a gene: 7. This CDR3 region has 12 residues. CDR3 loop: CASGAGGRPQHF. CDR3 DNA sequence: TGTGCCAGCGGGGCAGGGGGTAGGCCCCAGCATTTT.